The 2 T cell receptor beta chains listed next were all sequenced from one sample in a study of CD8+ T cells in alopecia areata. It was with CD4, CD8alpha, NKG2D, NKG2ACE and other markers that pooled cutaneous lymph node cells were sorted. RNA extraction was followed by reverse transcription into cDNA, which acted as the sequencing template. Assay used: immunoSEQ multiplex PCR; TCRdb lists only in-frame clones, some missing. Listed for the sample are approximately 280,000 clones, none seen a single time. The sequencing input was CD4+ T cells sorted from a lymph node. The receptor source for this set is a C3H/HeJ mouse with alopecia areata. The MHC haplotype of the strain is H2-k.

A remark on this clone: The gene names here belong to mouse. The read terminates 4 residues ahead of where the CDR3 ends, so the germline J gene completes it. The chain links TRBV19 to TRBJ2-4; D unresolved. CDR3 length: 12 amino acids. The germline V gene encodes CDR1 FNHDT and CDR2 SITEND (reference sequence). Trimming took off 5 bases at V and 3 bases at J, with 7 bases between the two ends. CDR3 in amino acids: CASRQQQNTLYF. The part of the CDR3 DNA that was read is TGTGCCAGCAGGCAACAACAAAAC. Using reference TRBV19 and TRBJ2-4 for the parts outside the CDR3, the full variable domain is GGIITQTPKFLIGQEGQKLTLKCQQNFNHDTMYWYRQDSGKGLRLIYYSITENDLQKGDLSEGYDASREKKSSFSLTVTSAQKNEMAVFLCASRQQQNTLYFGAGTRLSVL.

For this clone: Gene labels here are mouse ones. The read halts 3 residues ahead of the CDR3 end, with the missing end drawn from the germline J gene. The chain recombines TRBV31 with TRBJ1-6; no definite D call. TRBJ1-6 is annotated as an ORF whose role is uncertain. The CDR3 contains 15 residues. Germline assignment: CDR1 GKSSPN and CDR2 SITVG. V lost 0 bases and J lost 4, with 10 bases in between. The CDR3 loop is CAWSLDHNYNSPLYF. The CDR3 bases that were read are TGTGCCTGGAGTCTAGATCACAATTATAATTCGCCC.